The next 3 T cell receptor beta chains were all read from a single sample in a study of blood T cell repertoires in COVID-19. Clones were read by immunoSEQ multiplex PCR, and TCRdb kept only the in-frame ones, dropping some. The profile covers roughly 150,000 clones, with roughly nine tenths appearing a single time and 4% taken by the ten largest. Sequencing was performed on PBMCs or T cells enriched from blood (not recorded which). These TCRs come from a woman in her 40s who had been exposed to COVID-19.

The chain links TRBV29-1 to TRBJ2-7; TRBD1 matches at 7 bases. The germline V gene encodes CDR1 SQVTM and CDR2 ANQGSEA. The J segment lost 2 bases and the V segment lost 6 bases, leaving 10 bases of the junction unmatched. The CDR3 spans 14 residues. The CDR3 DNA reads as TGCAGCGTCGCCCCGGGACAGACGACCTACGAGCAGTACTTC. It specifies CSVAPGQTTYEQYF.

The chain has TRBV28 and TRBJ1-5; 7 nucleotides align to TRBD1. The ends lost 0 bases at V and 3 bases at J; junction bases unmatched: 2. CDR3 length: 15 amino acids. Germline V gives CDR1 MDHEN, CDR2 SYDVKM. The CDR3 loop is CASSLWGQFNQPQHF. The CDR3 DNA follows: TGTGCCAGCAGTTTATGGGGACAGTTCAATCAGCCCCAGCATTTT. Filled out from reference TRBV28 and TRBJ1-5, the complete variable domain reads DVKVTQSSRYLVKRTGEKVFLECVQDMDHENMFWYRQDPGLGLRLIYFSYDVKMKEKGDIPEGYSVSREKKERFSLILESASTNQTSMYLCASSLWGQFNQPQHFGDGTRLSIL.

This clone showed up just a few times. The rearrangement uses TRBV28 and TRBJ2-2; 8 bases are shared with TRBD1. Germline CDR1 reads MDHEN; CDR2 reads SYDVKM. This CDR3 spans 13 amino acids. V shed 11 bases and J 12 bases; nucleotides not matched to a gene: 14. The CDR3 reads CAGRTGNGGQLFF. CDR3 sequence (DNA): TGTGCCGGCCGGACAGGGAATGGGGGGCAGCTGTTTTTT.